This T cell receptor (beta chain) was recorded in a study of blood T cell repertoires in COVID-19. Under the authors' procedure: How many nucleated cells were present was estimated from reference gene primer amplification. The repertoire was sequenced with immunoSEQ multiplex PCR; TCRdb's copy has only in-frame clones and lacks some. V and J calls and clone size are those listed in that table; D and trimming were worked out from the DNA. The repertoire holds around 320,000 clones, with roughly 90% as singletons. The germline gives CDR1 SEHNR, CDR2 FQNEAQ (reference sequence). V was cut by 0 bases and J by 4 bases, with 12 bases left in between. This CDR3 is built from 15 residues. Which cohort a participant joined came from the clinical history participants gave.

The chain joins TRBV7-9 to TRBJ1-2, with D tentatively TRBD1 (6 bases). The sequencing sample was made of PBMCs or T cells enriched from blood (not recorded which). This receptor was identified in a woman between 18 and 30 years old with acute COVID-19. This CDR3 reads CASSLAGQDSYGYTF. CDR3 coding DNA: TGTGCCAGCAGCTTAGCAGGGCAGGACAGCTATGGCTACACCTTC.